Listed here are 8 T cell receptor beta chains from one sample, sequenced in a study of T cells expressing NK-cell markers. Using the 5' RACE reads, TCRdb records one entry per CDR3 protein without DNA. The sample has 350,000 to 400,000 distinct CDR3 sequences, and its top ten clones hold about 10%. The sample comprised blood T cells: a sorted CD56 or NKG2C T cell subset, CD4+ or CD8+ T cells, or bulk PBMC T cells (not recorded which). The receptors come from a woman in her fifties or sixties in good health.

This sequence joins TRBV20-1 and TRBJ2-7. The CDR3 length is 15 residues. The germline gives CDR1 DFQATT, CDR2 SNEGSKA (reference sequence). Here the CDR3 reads CSARDLAGDSYEQYF.

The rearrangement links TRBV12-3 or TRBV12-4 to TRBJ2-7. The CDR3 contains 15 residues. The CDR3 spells CASSRSAGALYEQYF.

The CDR3 loop reads CASSLFGLPQNQFF. The chain combines TRBV12-3 or TRBV12-4 with TRBJ2-1; no DNA is available, so the TRBD2 call from TCRdb remains unchecked. The CDR3 is made up of 14 amino acids.

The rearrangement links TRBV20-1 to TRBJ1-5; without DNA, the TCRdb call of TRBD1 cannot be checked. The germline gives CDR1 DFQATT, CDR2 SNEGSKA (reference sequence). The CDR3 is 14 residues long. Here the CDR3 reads CSARGQGEYQPQHF.

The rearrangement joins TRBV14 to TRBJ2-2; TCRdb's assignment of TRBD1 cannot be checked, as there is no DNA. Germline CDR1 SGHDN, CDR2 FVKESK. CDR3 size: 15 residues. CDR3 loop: CASSRQGGYTGELFF. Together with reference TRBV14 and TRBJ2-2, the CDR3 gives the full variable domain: EAGVTQFPSHSVIEKGQTVTLRCDPISGHDNLYWYRRVMGKEIKFLLHFVKESKQDESGMPNNRFLAERTGGTYSTLKVQPAELEDSGVYFCASSRQGGYTGELFFGEGSRLTVL.

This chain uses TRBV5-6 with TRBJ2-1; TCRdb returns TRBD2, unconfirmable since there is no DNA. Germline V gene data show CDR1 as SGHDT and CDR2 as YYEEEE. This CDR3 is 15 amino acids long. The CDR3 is CASSSWLAGFNEQFF.

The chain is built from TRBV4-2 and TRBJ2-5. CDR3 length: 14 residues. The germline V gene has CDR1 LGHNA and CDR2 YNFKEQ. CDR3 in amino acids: CASSQDRDEETQYF.

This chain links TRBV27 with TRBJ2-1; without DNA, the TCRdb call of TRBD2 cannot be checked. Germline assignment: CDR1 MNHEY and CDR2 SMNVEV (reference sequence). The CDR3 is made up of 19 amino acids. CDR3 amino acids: CASSLSWTSGRSPYNEQFF.